A single sample is the source of the 20 T cell receptor beta chains below, sequenced in a study of pediatric ulcerative colitis. Clones were sequenced by immunoSEQ multiplex PCR, and TCRdb holds only the in-frame ones, with some missing. The sample consists of 50,000 to 65,000 clones, approximately 87% of them appearing once. Material for sequencing was blood. The receptors shown here come from a boy aged 5-17 years with severe ulcerative colitis.

The chain links TRBV14 to TRBJ2-7, with D hard to call. Looked up from germline, CDR1 is SGHDN and CDR2 is FVKESK. The CDR3 length is 17 residues. The V end was cut by 0 bases, the J end by 3 bases, with 18 bases between. The CDR3 sequence: CASSQDSHRINFYEQYF. The CDR3 DNA reads TGTGCCAGCAGCCAAGATAGTCATAGGATCAATTTCTACGAGCAGTACTTC.

This chain links TRBV19 with TRBJ1-2; no clear D gene. V was pared by 0 bases and J by 3 bases, with 8 bases between. The CDR3 extends over 14 amino acids. The germline CDR1 and CDR2 sequences are LNHDA and SQIVND (reference sequence). The CDR3 loop is CASSIDWSDYGYTF. For the CDR3, the DNA is TGTGCCAGTAGTATAGACTGGAGTGACTATGGCTACACCTTC. Based on the CDR3 plus reference TRBV19 and TRBJ1-2, the full variable domain is DGGITQSPKYLFRKEGQNVTLSCEQNLNHDAMYWYRQDPGQGLRLIYYSQIVNDFQKGDIAEGYSVSREKKESFPLTVTSAQKNPTAFYLCASSIDWSDYGYTFGSGTRLTVV.

This chain links TRBV6-4 with TRBJ1-5, with D perhaps TRBD1 (6 bases). Trimming took off 2 bases at V and 7 bases at J, with 12 bases between the two ends. The CDR3 length is 14 residues. The germline V gene encodes CDR1 MRHNA and CDR2 SNTAGT. The CDR3 nucleotides read TGTGCCAGCAGTGACATGGGGGGCGGACAGCCCCAGCATTTT. This gives the protein CASSDMGGGQPQHF.

The rearrangement uses TRBV5-4 and TRBJ2-7; 8 nucleotides match TRBD2. The CDR3 is 13 amino acids. Germline CDR1 is SGHNT and CDR2 is YYREEE (reference sequence). Germline trimming cut 5 bases from V and 5 bases from J; bases unmatched to any gene: 6. The chain's CDR3 is CASRTGGKNEQYF. The CDR3 nucleotides read TGTGCCAGCAGAACGGGGGGGAAAAACGAGCAGTACTTC.

V and J are TRBV19 and TRBJ2-4; TRBD1 matches at 7 bases. The germline gives CDR1 LNHDA, CDR2 SQIVND (reference sequence). This CDR3 spans 17 amino acids. The V gene end was trimmed by 5 bases and the J gene end by 0 bases; junction bases not matched to a gene: 10. The CDR3 coding sequence is TGTGCCAGTAGTGTATCCAGGGGGAGCTTAGCCAAAAACATTCAGTACTTC. Its translation: CASSVSRGSLAKNIQYF.

This chain uses TRBV28 with TRBJ2-5; D perhaps matches TRBD2 (5 bases). The length of the CDR3 is 13 residues. The V and J ends lost 7 bases and 4 bases respectively, with 13 bases between them. CDR1 is MDHEN and CDR2 is SYDVKM in the germline V gene. The CDR3 bases are TGTGCCAGCACCAGGACTCGGGGAGAGACCCAGTACTTC. It codes for CASTRTRGETQYF.

The chain uses TRBV7-2 and TRBJ2-2; 9 nucleotides agree with TRBD1. The CDR3 is made up of 14 amino acids. J lost 7 bases, V lost 3 bases, and 3 bases had no gene match. CDR1 and CDR2 (germline): SGHTA, FQGNSA. The CDR3, as DNA: TGTGCCAGCAGCTTGGGACAGGGTAGCGGGGAGCTGTTTTTT. It translates to CASSLGQGSGELFF.

This chain joins TRBV11-3 and TRBJ2-3; tentative D call: TRBD2 (5 bases). V gave up 1 base and J gave up 0 bases, with 8 bases separating them. The length of the CDR3 is 15 residues. Germline V CDR1 and CDR2: SGHNT, YENEEA. CDR3 sequence: CASSLVTTSTDTQYF. CDR3 coding DNA: TGTGCCAGCAGCTTAGTGACTACTAGCACAGATACGCAGTATTTT. The variable domain in full, with the rest retrieved from reference TRBV11-3 and TRBJ2-3, is EAGVVQSPRYKIIEKKQPVAFWCNPISGHNTLYWYLQNLGQGPELLIRYENEEAVDDSQLPKDRFSAERLKGVDSTLKIQPAELGDSAVYLCASSLVTTSTDTQYFGPGTRLTVL.

The genes are TRBV11-2 and TRBJ1-5; 7 nucleotides match TRBD1. Germline V gene sequence: CDR1 SGHAT, CDR2 FQNNGV. The CDR3 totals 14 residues. The junction had 5 bases not matched to a gene; V was cut back by 0 bases and J by 9 bases. CDR3 DNA sequence: TGTGCCAGCAGCTTAGACGCAGGGGGGAGGCCCCAGCATTTT. Its protein product is CASSLDAGGRPQHF.

This clone was counted once. This rearrangement joins TRBV5-1 to TRBJ2-5, with 11 bases matching TRBD2. CDR3 length: 16 residues. V lost 0 bases, J lost 2 bases, and 3 bases stayed unmatched. Germline V CDR1 and CDR2: SGHRS, YFSETQ. The CDR3 region has the DNA TGCGCCAGCAGCTTGGCGGTAGCGGGAGGGCAAGAGACCCAGTACTTC. It codes for CASSLAVAGGQETQYF.

In nucleotides, the CDR3 is TGTGCCAGCAGCGGGAGCGGAGTCCGAGGCAATGAGCAGTTCTTC. It translates to CASSGSGVRGNEQFF. The chain employs TRBV13 and TRBJ2-1; weak D call: TRBD2 (5 bases). The ends were cut back, 5 bases at V and 6 bases at J, with 17 bases in the middle. The CDR3 has 15 residues. The germline V gene has CDR1 PRHDT and CDR2 FYEKMQ (reference sequence).

This CDR3 reads CASSLEIREQFF. The CDR3 DNA reads TGTGCCAGCAGCTTGGAAATTCGGGAGCAGTTCTTC. V and J are TRBV5-4 and TRBJ2-1; D not certain. Germline CDR1 reads SGHNT; CDR2 reads YYREEE (reference sequence). The V end lost 0 bases, the J end lost 10 bases, and 8 bases lay between the germline ends. CDR3 length: 12 residues.

This clone was seen once. The CDR3 here is CASSLGMTGHQPQHF. The CDR3 bases are TGTGCCAGCAGCTTGGGTATGACAGGCCATCAGCCCCAGCATTTT. V usage is TRBV11-2 and J usage is TRBJ1-5, with a weak D call TRBD1 (6 bases). Trimming pared 3 bases from V and 5 bases from J, leaving 14 bases between. Germline CDR1 is SGHAT and CDR2 is FQNNGV. The CDR3 has 15 residues.

This chain links TRBV7-8 with TRBJ1-5; D may be TRBD1 (6 bases). V was cut by 1 base and J by 3 bases, with 13 bases left in between. The CDR3 has 16 residues. Germline lookup yields CDR1 SGHVS and CDR2 FQNEAQ. This CDR3 is CASSLEGGVYNQPQHF. CDR3 bases: TGTGCCAGCAGCTTAGAGGGGGGAGTATACAATCAGCCCCAGCATTTT. The whole variable domain, remainder taken from reference TRBV7-8 and TRBJ1-5, is GAGVSQSPRYKVAKRGQDVALRCDPISGHVSLFWYQQALGQGPEFLTYFQNEAQLDKSGLPSDRFFAERPEGSVSTLKIQRTQQEDSAVYLCASSLEGGVYNQPQHFGDGTRLSIL.

The chain recombines TRBV11-3 with TRBJ2-3; no definite D call. The CDR3 contains 14 residues. Germline values: CDR1 SGHNT, CDR2 YENEEA. Trimming left V 2 bases short and J 6 bases short, with 12 bases between. Here the CDR3 reads CASSLLDPTDTQYF. The CDR3 DNA is TGTGCCAGCAGCTTATTGGACCCCACGGATACGCAGTATTTT.

This chain joins TRBV29-1 and TRBJ2-2; D is unresolved. The germline V gene encodes CDR1 SQVTM and CDR2 ANQGSEA. The germline V and J ends were trimmed by 7 bases and 6 bases, with 12 bases remaining between them. This CDR3 has 12 amino acids. CDR3 nucleotides: TGCAGCGCTAGTAGGGTGGCCGGGGAGCTGTTTTTT. Its translation is CSASRVAGELFF.

The chain has TRBV29-1 and TRBJ1-1, with D maybe TRBD1 (6 bases). The germline CDR1 and CDR2 sequences are SQVTM and ANQGSEA. The CDR3 length is 14 residues. Trimming took 3 bases from V and 1 from J, leaving 12 bases between them. CDR3 sequence (DNA): TGCAGCGTTGAGGGGGCCGACACGAACACTGAAGCTTTCTTT. Amino acids: CSVEGADTNTEAFF.

The chain employs TRBV19 and TRBJ1-4; D gene uncertain. This CDR3 spans 16 amino acids. CDR1 is LNHDA and CDR2 is SQIVND in the germline V gene (reference sequence). V lost 1 base and J 4 bases, leaving 13 bases between the germline ends. CDR3: CASSIAAPGNNEKLFF. The CDR3 coding sequence is TGTGCCAGTAGTATAGCAGCCCCGGGCAATAATGAAAAACTGTTTTTT.

The V call is TRBV6-5, the J call TRBJ1-4, with D unclear. The CDR3 is 12 residues long. The V gene lost 5 bases and the J gene lost 6 bases, with 7 bases spanning the gap. CDR1 and CDR2 from the germline V gene are MNHEY and SVGAGI. The CDR3 DNA follows: TGTGCCAGCAGTGATAATGATGAAAAACTGTTTTTT. Translating gives CASSDNDEKLFF.

The chain employs TRBV29-1 and TRBJ1-1, with 7 positions matching TRBD1. The V gene end was trimmed by 3 bases and the J gene end by 6 bases; junction bases not matched to a gene: 19. Germline CDR1 SQVTM, CDR2 ANQGSEA. The CDR3 length is 17 residues. The CDR3: CSVDGLEDRPLPAEAFF. DNA of the CDR3: TGCAGCGTTGATGGGCTTGAGGACAGGCCCCTGCCGGCTGAAGCTTTCTTT. The whole variable domain, remainder taken from reference TRBV29-1 and TRBJ1-1, is SAVISQKPSRDICQRGTSLTIQCQVDSQVTMMFWYRQQPGQSLTLIATANQGSEATYESGFVIDKFPISRPNLTFSTLTVSNMSPEDSSIYLCSVDGLEDRPLPAEAFFGQGTRLTVV.